A single sample is the source of the 6 T cell receptor beta chains below, sequenced in a study of blood T cell repertoires in COVID-19. Clones were read by immunoSEQ multiplex PCR, and TCRdb kept only the in-frame ones, dropping some. This table has a few hundred thousand clones, 88% appearing once. The source material was PBMCs or T cells enriched from blood (not recorded which). These receptors were collected from a woman under 30 who had been exposed to COVID-19.

This chain joins TRBV9 and TRBJ1-3; D remains unclear. Between the trimmed V and J ends, which lost 3 bases and 4 bases, there was a span of 8 bases. Germline CDR1 is SGDLS and CDR2 is YYNGEE. The CDR3 is made up of 13 amino acids. CDR3 amino acids: CASSALGGNTIYF. In DNA form, the CDR3 reads TGTGCCAGCAGCGCCCTCGGGGGAAACACCATATATTTT.

J is TRBJ1-2 and V is TRBV28; tentative D call: TRBD1 (5 bases). The CDR3 is 16 amino acids. V lost 5 bases and J 3 bases, leaving 19 bases between the germline ends. Germline CDR1 and CDR2: MDHEN and SYDVKM. The CDR3 loop is CASSPSPGGGDYGYTF. The DNA for the CDR3 is TGTGCCAGCAGTCCCTCCCCGGGGGGTGGGGACTATGGCTACACCTTC.

Regarding this clone: Different DNA sequences within this sample yield the same CDR3. This sequence joins TRBV6-5 and TRBJ1-1; TRBD1 is a possible D gene (5 bases). The germline V and J ends were trimmed by 6 bases and 1 base, with 9 bases remaining between them. The CDR3 length is 13 residues. In germline, CDR1 is MNHEY, CDR2 SVGAGI. This chain's CDR3 is CASRGGANTEAFF. As DNA, the CDR3 is TGTGCCAGCAGGGGGGGAGCGAACACTGAAGCTTTCTTT.

The rearrangement joins TRBV2 to TRBJ2-7; 8 bases agree with TRBD1. The ends lost 1 base at V and 3 bases at J; junction bases unmatched: 8. Germline V CDR1 and CDR2: SNHLY, FYNNEI. The CDR3 length is 16 residues. The CDR3 DNA reads TGTGCCAGCAGTGAAGGTCGAGGACAGGGTTTCTACGAGCAGTACTTC. This sequence encodes CASSEGRGQGFYEQYF.

The chain has TRBV3-1 (or the pseudogene TRBV3-2) and TRBJ1-2, with 9 bases identical to TRBD1. This CDR3 spans 14 amino acids. In germline, CDR1 is LGHDT, CDR2 YNNKEL (reference sequence). J was trimmed by 12 bases and V by 2 bases; bases with no gene match: 10. Here the CDR3 DNA reads TGTGCCAGCAGCCAAACCGGGACAGGGAATCGTAACACCTTC. Protein sequence: CASSQTGTGNRNTF.

The chain carries TRBV28 and TRBJ1-6; TRBD1 aligns across 9 bases. Germline CDR1 and CDR2: MDHEN and SYDVKM. Trimming at V came to 5 bases and at J to 8 bases, leaving 7 bases not matched to a gene. The CDR3 length is 15 residues. CDR3 region: CASSPPGQGHSPLHF. CDR3 nucleotide sequence: TGTGCCAGCAGTCCACCGGGACAGGGACATTCACCCCTCCACTTT.